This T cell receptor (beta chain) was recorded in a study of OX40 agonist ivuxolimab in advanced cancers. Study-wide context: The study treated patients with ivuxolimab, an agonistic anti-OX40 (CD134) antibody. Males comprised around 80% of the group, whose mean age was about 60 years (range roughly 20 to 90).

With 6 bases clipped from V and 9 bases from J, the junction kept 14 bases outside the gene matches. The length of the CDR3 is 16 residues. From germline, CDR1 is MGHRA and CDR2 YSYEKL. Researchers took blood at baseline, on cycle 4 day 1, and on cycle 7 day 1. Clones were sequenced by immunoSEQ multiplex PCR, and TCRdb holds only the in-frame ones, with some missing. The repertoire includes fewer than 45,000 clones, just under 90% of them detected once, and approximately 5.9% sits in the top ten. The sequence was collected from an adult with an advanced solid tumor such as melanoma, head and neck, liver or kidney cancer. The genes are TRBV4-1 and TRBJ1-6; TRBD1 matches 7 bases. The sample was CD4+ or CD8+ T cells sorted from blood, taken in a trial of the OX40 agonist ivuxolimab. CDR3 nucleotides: TGCGCCAGCAGGCCCGACAGGGAGGTACGGACTTCACCCCTCCACTTT. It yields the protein CASRPDREVRTSPLHF.